A single sample gave rise to the 26 T cell receptor beta chains below, sequenced in a study of Ad26.COV2.S vaccination and SARS-CoV-2 variants. Treatment: around 19 received Ad26.COV2.S at low or high dose, single or two shots; 5 received placebo; per-sample allocation not given. Following the first vaccine or placebo injection, samples were taken on day 63. Method: immunoSEQ multiplex PCR; TCRdb's copy keeps in-frame clones and lacks some. Among about 390,000 clones listed, about 90% were seen once. The source was peripheral blood, collected in a trial of Ad26.COV2.S vaccine versus placebo. The source is a person aged 18 to 59 who received the Ad26.COV2.S COVID-19 vaccine or a placebo.

This chain connects TRBV25-1 to TRBJ1-2; a weak D match, TRBD1 (5 bases). The ends were cut back, 3 bases at V and 4 bases at J, with 12 bases in the middle. Looked up from germline, CDR1 is MGHDK and CDR2 is SYGVNS. This CDR3 spans 14 amino acids. DNA of the CDR3: TGTGCCAGCAGTGAGCCCAGGGTCGCCTATGGCTACACCTTC. Amino acids: CASSEPRVAYGYTF.

This sequence joins TRBV4-3 and TRBJ1-2; TRBD1 might be the D (5 bases). The CDR3 runs to 14 residues. V gave up 1 base and J gave up 3 bases, with 9 bases separating them. Germline-derived CDR1 and CDR2 are LGHNA and YSLEER. The CDR3 nucleotides are TGCGCCAGCAGCCAAGTGGGGCAGCACTATGGCTACACCTTC. It specifies CASSQVGQHYGYTF.

This clone was found a few times. This chain links TRBV2 with TRBJ1-6; TRBD1 aligns across 8 bases. CDR3 size: 15 residues. V lost 6 bases, J lost 10 bases, and 11 bases stayed unmatched. The V gene's germline CDR1 is SNHLY and CDR2 FYNNEI. The CDR3 spells CASSESRGQSSPLHF. The DNA of the CDR3 is TGTGCCAGCAGCGAGTCCAGGGGGCAGAGCTCACCCCTCCACTTT.

This sequence joins TRBV10-3 and TRBJ2-7; D could derive from TRBD1 or TRBD2 (5 bases each). Trimming stripped 4 bases from V and 0 bases from J, with 19 bases between. This CDR3 spans 17 amino acids. Per germline, CDR1 ENHRY and CDR2 SYGVKD. CDR3 region: CAISGDLRLPSSYEQYF. The CDR3 nucleotides read TGTGCCATCAGTGGGGACCTCAGGCTTCCGAGCTCCTACGAGCAGTACTTC.

The V and J genes are TRBV7-9 and TRBJ2-7; D not resolved. Germline V gives CDR1 SEHNR, CDR2 FQNEAQ (reference sequence). The CDR3 loop spans 14 amino acids. Between the trimmed V and J ends, which lost 1 base and 3 bases, there was a span of 10 bases. The CDR3, as DNA: TGTGCCAGCAGCTTAGTCGGCCAGGACTACGAGCAGTACTTC. This sequence encodes CASSLVGQDYEQYF.

Turning to this clone: Other DNA sequences within the sample encode an identical CDR3. The chain recombines TRBV7-2 with TRBJ1-5; D is unclear. Trimming shortened V by 1 base and J by 7 bases, and 5 bases separated the two germline ends. In germline, CDR1 is SGHTA, CDR2 FQGNSA. The CDR3 consists of 12 residues. The CDR3 sequence is CASSLGEQPQHF. CDR3 DNA: TGTGCCAGCAGCTTAGGGGAACAGCCCCAGCATTTT. Looking up the rest from reference TRBV7-2 and TRBJ1-5 gives the full variable domain: GAGVSQSPSNKVTEKGKDVELRCDPISGHTALYWYRQSLGQGLEFLIYFQGNSAPDKSGLPSDRFSAERTGGSVSTLTIQRTQQEDSAVYLCASSLGEQPQHFGDGTRLSIL.

Of note for this clone: Other nucleotide sequences from this sample produce the same CDR3. V and J are TRBV27 and TRBJ2-1; D is unclear. Germline V gene data show CDR1 as MNHEY and CDR2 as SMNVEV (reference sequence). V lost 1 base to trimming and J lost 6 bases, with 1 base between them. The length of the CDR3 is 11 residues. The CDR3 region is CASSLFNEQFF. CDR3 nucleotide sequence: TGTGCCAGCAGTTTATTCAATGAGCAGTTCTTC.

J is TRBJ2-7 and V is TRBV19; no firm D call. Trimming cost V 0 bases and J 0 bases, with 6 bases left between them. The CDR3 runs to 14 residues. CDR1 and CDR2 (germline): LNHDA, SQIVND (reference sequence). The CDR3 loop reads CASSIDWGSYEQYF. For the CDR3, the DNA is TGTGCCAGTAGTATAGATTGGGGCTCCTACGAGCAGTACTTC.

The V and J genes are TRBV6-2 or TRBV6-3 and TRBJ2-7; D unresolved. Trimming took off 0 bases at V and 0 bases at J, with 9 bases between the two ends. The CDR3 extends over 15 amino acids. Germline loops: CDR1 MNHEY, CDR2 SVGEGT. The CDR3 region is CASSYSSESSYEQYF. The DNA of the CDR3 is TGTGCCAGCAGTTACTCGAGCGAGAGCTCCTACGAGCAGTACTTC.

This clone was counted once. The chain has TRBV4-3 and TRBJ2-1; D is undetermined. CDR1 LGHNA and CDR2 YSLEER come from the germline V gene. Between the trimmed V and J ends, which lost 0 bases and 5 bases, there was a span of 14 bases. This CDR3 has 16 residues. The CDR3 sequence is CASSQDFPPPNNEQFF. The CDR3 nucleotides are TGCGCCAGCAGCCAAGACTTCCCCCCACCGAACAATGAGCAGTTCTTC.

The gene calls are TRBV30 and TRBJ1-2; D remains ambiguous. CDR1 is GTSNPN and CDR2 is SVGIG in the germline V gene (reference sequence). This CDR3 has 13 residues. Trimming took off 3 bases at V and 0 bases at J, with 8 bases between the two ends. The CDR3 bases are TGTGCCTGGAGCCAAGATTCTAACTATGGCTACACCTTC. Amino acid sequence: CAWSQDSNYGYTF.

In its sample, this clone was seen once. The CDR3 sequence is CASSMGTGVYNEQFF. CDR3 bases: TGTGCCAGTAGTATGGGGACAGGGGTATACAATGAGCAGTTCTTC. The genes are TRBV19 and TRBJ2-1; 10 bases align to TRBD1. The trim removed 3 bases at V and 4 bases at J, leaving 3 bases unmatched. There are 15 residues in the CDR3. CDR1 LNHDA and CDR2 SQIVND come from the germline V gene (reference sequence). Full variable domain (rest looked up from reference TRBV19 and TRBJ2-1): DGGITQSPKYLFRKEGQNVTLSCEQNLNHDAMYWYRQDPGQGLRLIYYSQIVNDFQKGDIAEGYSVSREKKESFPLTVTSAQKNPTAFYLCASSMGTGVYNEQFFGPGTRLTVL.

The chain carries TRBV4-1 and TRBJ2-7, with D possibly matching TRBD1 (6 bases). The CDR3 runs to 15 residues. Trimming cost V 4 bases and J 4 bases, with 17 bases left between them. Germline V CDR1 and CDR2: MGHRA, YSYEKL. The CDR3 is CASSPTGYRDYEQYF. Written as DNA, the CDR3 is TGCGCCAGCAGCCCCACAGGGTATCGGGATTACGAGCAGTACTTC.

CDR3 protein: CATSNPRGLRPQHF. The CDR3 coding sequence is TGTGCCACCAGCAACCCCCGGGGGTTAAGGCCCCAGCATTTT. The chain links TRBV15 to TRBJ1-5, with a possible D match to TRBD1 (5 bases). From germline, CDR1 is LNHNV and CDR2 YYDKDF (reference sequence). V dropped 4 bases and J dropped 9 bases, with 16 bases sitting between them. This CDR3 region has 14 residues.

The gene calls are TRBV18 and TRBJ1-6; D perhaps matches TRBD1 (5 bases). The CDR3 has 15 amino acids. Trimming removed 3 bases from V and 7 bases from J, with 13 bases in between. From germline, CDR1 is KGHSH and CDR2 LQKENI. The CDR3 region is CASSPTGDLNSPLHF. CDR3 coding DNA: TGTGCCAGCTCACCGACGGGGGACCTAAATTCACCCCTCCACTTT.

CDR3 sequence: CASSQLTSGGRTGELFF. The DNA for the CDR3 is TGTGCCAGCAGCCAACTGACTAGCGGGGGGCGCACCGGGGAGCTGTTTTTT. This chain links TRBV3-1 (or the pseudogene TRBV3-2) with TRBJ2-2; 13 positions agree with TRBD2. The V gene's germline CDR1 is LGHDT and CDR2 YNNKEL (reference sequence). Trimming removed 2 bases from V and 4 bases from J; junction bases left unmatched: 4. The length of the CDR3 is 17 residues.

The rearrangement links TRBV9 to TRBJ1-6; 7 nucleotides match TRBD1. J was trimmed by 10 bases and V by 3 bases; bases with no gene match: 7. The CDR3 length is 14 residues. CDR1 and CDR2 (germline): SGDLS, YYNGEE. The CDR3 loop is CASSAGQVKSPLHF. DNA for the CDR3: TGTGCCAGCAGCGCCGGACAGGTAAAGTCACCCCTCCACTTT.

The chain couples TRBV5-1 to TRBJ1-1; 8 positions agree with TRBD1. Trimming at V came to 4 bases and at J to 5 bases, leaving 7 bases not matched to a gene. Germline CDR1 reads SGHRS; CDR2 reads YFSETQ. The CDR3 has 14 amino acids. CDR3 nucleotide sequence: TGCGCCAGCAGCGAGCAGGGGGCGCGGACTGAAGCTTTCTTT. Translation gives CASSEQGARTEAFF.

V and J are TRBV6-5 and TRBJ1-2, with 8 bases lining up with TRBD1. The germline V gene encodes CDR1 MNHEY and CDR2 SVGAGI. V was clipped by 2 bases and J by 6 bases; unmatched bases: 5. This CDR3 is 14 amino acids long. The CDR3 DNA reads TGTGCCAGCAGTTACACCGGACAGGGTAATGGCTACACCTTC. Its translation is CASSYTGQGNGYTF.

V usage is TRBV2 and J usage is TRBJ2-6; no firm D call. V shed 6 bases and J shed 4 bases, with 16 bases lying between them. The V gene's germline CDR1 is SNHLY and CDR2 FYNNEI. The CDR3 sequence is 16 residues long. CDR3 DNA: TGTGCCAGCAGACTAACTACAATCGGAGGGGCCAACGTCCTGACTTTC. Amino acids: CASRLTTIGGANVLTF.

J is TRBJ2-3 and V is TRBV19, with D possibly being TRBD1 (6 bases). This CDR3 is 15 amino acids long. The V gene lost 5 bases and the J gene lost 2 bases, with 14 bases spanning the gap. The V gene's germline CDR1 is LNHDA and CDR2 SQIVND (reference sequence). For the CDR3, the DNA is TGTGCCAGTAGTTTATCGAGGGGGACCACAGATACGCAGTATTTT. Amino acid sequence: CASSLSRGTTDTQYF.

The gene calls are TRBV5-1 and TRBJ2-1, with 10 bases that match TRBD1. This CDR3 contains 16 residues. Germline CDR1 is SGHRS and CDR2 is YFSETQ. Trimming cost V 1 base and J 7 bases; bases outside gene matches: 8. CDR3 residues: CASSLWGQGTRNEQFF. The CDR3, as DNA: TGCGCCAGCAGCTTGTGGGGACAGGGGACGAGGAATGAGCAGTTCTTC. The whole variable domain, remainder taken from reference TRBV5-1 and TRBJ2-1, is KAGVTQTPRYLIKTRGQQVTLSCSPISGHRSVSWYQQTPGQGLQFLFEYFSETQRNKGNFPGRFSGRQFSNSRSEMNVSTLELGDSALYLCASSLWGQGTRNEQFFGPGTRLTVL.

This clone has just one count. This sequence joins TRBV30 and TRBJ2-5; 9 bases agree with TRBD2. CDR1 is GTSNPN, CDR2 SVGIG, per germline (reference sequence). The V and J ends lost 1 base and 2 bases, in that order; junction bases with no gene match: 2. This CDR3 region has 14 residues. The CDR3 is CAWSEGLAQETQYF. CDR3 nucleotides: TGTGCCTGGAGTGAAGGACTAGCGCAAGAGACCCAGTACTTC.

This clone was recorded only once. The chain employs TRBV19 and TRBJ1-4; D might be TRBD1 (5 bases). This CDR3 region has 14 residues. Trimming pared 5 bases from V and 3 bases from J, leaving 10 bases between. Germline loops: CDR1 LNHDA, CDR2 SQIVND (reference sequence). The CDR3 DNA reads TGTGCCAGTAGTCCCCGACAGTCTAATGAAAAACTGTTTTTT. Translated, it gives CASSPRQSNEKLFF.

Concerning this clone itself: The sample contains more than one DNA sequence encoding this CDR3. The V gene is TRBV10-3, the J gene TRBJ2-6, with D possibly being TRBD1 or TRBD2 (5 bases each). Germline lookup yields CDR1 ENHRY and CDR2 SYGVKD. Trimming removed 2 bases from V and 4 bases from J, with 9 bases in between. The CDR3 totals 15 residues. This chain's CDR3 is CAISEGGSGANVLTF. The CDR3 DNA reads as TGTGCCATCAGTGAGGGGGGTTCCGGGGCCAACGTCCTGACTTTC.

V gene TRBV28 combines with J gene TRBJ1-2; 8 nucleotides match TRBD1. V shed 7 bases and J 4 bases; nucleotides not matched to a gene: 11. CDR3 size: 15 residues. From germline, CDR1 is MDHEN and CDR2 SYDVKM. CDR3 sequence: CASTRGQGILYGYTF. The CDR3 DNA is TGTGCCAGCACGCGAGGACAGGGTATTCTCTATGGCTACACCTTC.